This passage covers 5 T cell receptor beta chains from one sample sequenced in a study of blood T cell repertoires in COVID-19. Clones were read by immunoSEQ multiplex PCR, and TCRdb kept only the in-frame ones, dropping some. The profile shows hundreds of thousands of clones, 88% of them singletons. Sequenced sample: PBMCs or T cells enriched from blood (not recorded which). These receptors came from a woman aged 55-70 years in a cohort exposed to, infected with or recovered from COVID-19 (not recorded which).

The chain is built from TRBV5-1 and TRBJ1-2; 7 positions match TRBD1. Germline V gene data show CDR1 as SGHRS and CDR2 as YFSETQ. The V and J ends lost 4 bases and 8 bases, in that order; junction bases with no gene match: 11. This CDR3 is built from 14 residues. CDR3 DNA: TGCGCCAGCAGCAGACTGGACAGGACGGGGGGCTACACCTTC. It codes for CASSRLDRTGGYTF.

The V gene is TRBV27, the J gene TRBJ2-1, with TRBD2 matching 11 bases. The CDR3 sequence is 16 residues long. V lost 1 base to trimming and J lost 8 bases; unmatched junction nucleotides: 7. CDR1 MNHEY and CDR2 SMNVEV come from the germline V gene (reference sequence). The CDR3 reads CASSLFSGRALDEQFF. For the CDR3, the DNA is TGTGCCAGCAGTTTATTTAGCGGGAGGGCTCTGGATGAGCAGTTCTTC.

The chain combines TRBV29-1 with TRBJ2-1; 7 nucleotides align to TRBD2. The CDR3 consists of 13 residues. Germline V gene sequence: CDR1 SQVTM, CDR2 ANQGSEA. Trimming removed 7 bases from V and 2 bases from J; junction bases left unmatched: 5. The CDR3 DNA sequence: TGCAGCGGGGCTAGCGGCACCTACAATGAGCAGTTCTTC. It encodes CSGASGTYNEQFF.

The CDR3, as DNA: TGCAGCGCCGGGACTAGCGGCTACGAGCAGTACTTC. Translated, it gives CSAGTSGYEQYF. V and J are TRBV29-1 and TRBJ2-7; TRBD2 matches 11 bases. With V trimmed by 7 bases and J by 3 bases, 2 bases remained unmatched. The CDR3 totals 12 residues. The germline CDR1 and CDR2 sequences are SQVTM and ANQGSEA.

This clone was counted only a few times. The chain employs TRBV28 and TRBJ1-6, with no clear D. The germline V gene encodes CDR1 MDHEN and CDR2 SYDVKM. CDR3 size: 13 residues. Trimming removed 8 bases from V and 5 bases from J, with 10 bases in between. The CDR3 sequence: CASAPADNSPLHF. CDR3 bases: TGTGCCAGCGCACCGGCGGATAATTCACCCCTCCACTTT.